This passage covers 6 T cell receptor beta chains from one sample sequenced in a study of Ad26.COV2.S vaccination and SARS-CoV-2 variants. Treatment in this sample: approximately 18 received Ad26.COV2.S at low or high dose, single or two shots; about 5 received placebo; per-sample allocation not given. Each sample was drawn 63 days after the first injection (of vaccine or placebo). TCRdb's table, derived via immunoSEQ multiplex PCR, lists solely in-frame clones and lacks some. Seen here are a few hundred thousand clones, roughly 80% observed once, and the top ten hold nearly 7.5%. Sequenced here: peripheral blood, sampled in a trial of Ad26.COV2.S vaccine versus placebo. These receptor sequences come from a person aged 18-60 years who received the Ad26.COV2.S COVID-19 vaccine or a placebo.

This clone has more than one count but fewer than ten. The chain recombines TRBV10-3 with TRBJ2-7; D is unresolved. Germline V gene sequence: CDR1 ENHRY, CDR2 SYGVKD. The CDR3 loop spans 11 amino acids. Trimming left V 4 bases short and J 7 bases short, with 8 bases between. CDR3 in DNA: TGTGCCATCAGTGCTACGCATGAGCAGTACTTC. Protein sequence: CAISATHEQYF.

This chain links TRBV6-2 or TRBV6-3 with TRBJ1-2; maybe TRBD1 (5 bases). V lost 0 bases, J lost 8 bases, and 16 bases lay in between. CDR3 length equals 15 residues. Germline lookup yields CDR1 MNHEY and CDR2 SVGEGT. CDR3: CASSYSGRGVYGYTF. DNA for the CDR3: TGTGCCAGCAGTTACTCGGGGAGGGGAGTGTACGGCTACACCTTC.

The CDR3 DNA reads as TGCGCCAGCAGCCAAGAAGGTTACCAAGAGACCCAGTACTTC. This gives the protein CASSQEGYQETQYF. The chain employs TRBV4-1 and TRBJ2-5, with D unclear. Germline V gene sequence: CDR1 MGHRA, CDR2 YSYEKL. Trimming pared 0 bases from V and 0 bases from J, leaving 5 bases between. The CDR3 is made up of 14 amino acids.

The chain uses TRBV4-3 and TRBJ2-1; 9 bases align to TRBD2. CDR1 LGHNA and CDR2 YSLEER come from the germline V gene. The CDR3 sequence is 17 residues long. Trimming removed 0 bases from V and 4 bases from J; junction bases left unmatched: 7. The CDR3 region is CASSQDLSGGLYNEQFF. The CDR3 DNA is TGCGCCAGCAGCCAAGATCTGAGCGGGGGGTTATACAATGAGCAGTTCTTC.

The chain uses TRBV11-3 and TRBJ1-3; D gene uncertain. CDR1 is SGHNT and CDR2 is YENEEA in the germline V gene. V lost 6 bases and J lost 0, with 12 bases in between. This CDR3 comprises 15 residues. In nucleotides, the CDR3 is TGTGCCAGCAGAGTGGCGGGGAGCTCTGGAAACACCATATATTTT. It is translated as CASRVAGSSGNTIYF.

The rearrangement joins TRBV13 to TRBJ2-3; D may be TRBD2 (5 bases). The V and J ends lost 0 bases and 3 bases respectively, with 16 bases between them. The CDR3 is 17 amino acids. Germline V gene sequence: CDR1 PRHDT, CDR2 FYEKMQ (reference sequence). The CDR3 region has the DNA TGTGCCAGCAGCTTAGGCGCCCGGGGAGTGGTAACAGATACGCAGTATTTT. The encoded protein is CASSLGARGVVTDTQYF.